These T cell receptor beta chains were read from a single sample in a study of beta chain features in type 1 diabetes. The assay was immunoSEQ multiplex PCR, and TCRdb's table has in-frame clones only and misses some. Found here are about 210,000 clones, about 11% of them singletons; the top ten hold over 1%. The sequenced sample was central memory CD4+ T cells from blood. The receptor source for this set is a man between 18 and 35 years old in good health. Each CDR3 is given with its conserved first and last residue. Some rows mark clone size as missing; the rest say once, few, many or name a class of expanded clone.

clone size: few; V gene: TRBV11-2; J gene: TRBJ1-1; CDR3 protein: CASSLGWTGENTEAFF
clone size: .; V gene: TRBV6-6; J gene: TRBJ2-7; CDR3 protein: CASTPGRVSSYEQYF
clone size: .; V gene: TRBV7-8; J gene: TRBJ1-2; CDR3 protein: CASRFTQGGGYGYTF
clone size: few; V gene: TRBV5-4; J gene: TRBJ2-1; CDR3 protein: CASSLALLNEQFF
clone size: .; V gene: TRBV6-1; J gene: TRBJ2-1; CDR3 protein: CASSGGTLAQFF
clone size: few; V gene: TRBV15; J gene: TRBJ2-3; CDR3 protein: CATSRDLRGLAGGADTQYF
clone size: few; V gene: TRBV7-9; J gene: TRBJ2-2; CDR3 protein: CASDRGSTGELFF
clone size: few; V gene: TRBV4-1; J gene: TRBJ2-5; CDR3 protein: CASSQGPSGIQETQYF
clone size: few; V gene: TRBV29-1; J gene: TRBJ1-1; CDR3 protein: CSVDRNTEAFF
clone size: few; V gene: TRBV30; J gene: TRBJ1-4; CDR3 protein: CAWSVTGASNEKLFF
clone size: .; V gene: TRBV2; J gene: TRBJ1-3; CDR3 protein: CARTTPGGTGNTIYF
clone size: few; V gene: TRBV7-8; J gene: TRBJ1-3; CDR3 protein: CASSSVGTGGNTIYF
clone size: many; V gene: TRBV30; J gene: TRBJ1-4; CDR3 protein: CAWSVLSGDEKLFF
clone size: .; V gene: TRBV7-3; J gene: TRBJ2-3; CDR3 protein: CASSFGVADTQYF
clone size: .; V gene: TRBV13; J gene: TRBJ2-1; CDR3 protein: CASMLAGHNEQFF
clone size: .; V gene: TRBV7-9; J gene: TRBJ2-1; CDR3 protein: CASSLPAGGFPYNEQFF
clone size: .; V gene: TRBV29-1; J gene: TRBJ2-7; CDR3 protein: CSVRTSSPVEQYF
clone size: many; V gene: TRBV14; J gene: TRBJ2-5; CDR3 protein: CASSQYLTSGGAQYF
clone size: few; V gene: TRBV9; J gene: TRBJ2-7; CDR3 protein: CASSVDPEASYEQYF
clone size: many; V gene: TRBV29-1; J gene: TRBJ2-1; CDR3 protein: CSVDAGIPIVLPNNEQFF
clone size: few; V gene: TRBV11-2; J gene: TRBJ2-5; CDR3 protein: CASSPLSGRVSETQYF
clone size: .; V gene: TRBV4-1; J gene: TRBJ2-3; CDR3 protein: CASSRRQNPLVDTQYF
clone size: .; V gene: TRBV10-2; J gene: TRBJ2-5; CDR3 protein: CASSDPSGTSGSLVETQYF
clone size: few; V gene: TRBV29-1; J gene: TRBJ2-3; CDR3 protein: CSVTRISTDTQYF
clone size: .; V gene: TRBV2; J gene: TRBJ2-7; CDR3 protein: CASRKDKASYEQYF
clone size: .; V gene: TRBV15; J gene: TRBJ2-1; CDR3 protein: CATSNLAGYNEQFF
clone size: .; V gene: TRBV28; J gene: TRBJ1-1; CDR3 protein: CATTRGRTEAFF
clone size: .; V gene: TRBV9; J gene: TRBJ2-5; CDR3 protein: CASSVSGEDGKTQYF
clone size: .; V gene: TRBV2; J gene: TRBJ2-5; CDR3 protein: CASRSEGTQYF
clone size: few; V gene: TRBV28; J gene: TRBJ2-3; CDR3 protein: CASRPGGAGTDTQYF
clone size: many; V gene: TRBV29-1; J gene: TRBJ2-3; CDR3 protein: CSVGTADTQYF
clone size: .; V gene: TRBV29-1; J gene: TRBJ1-1; CDR3 protein: CSVHSQPTFEAFF
clone size: .; V gene: TRBV10-3; J gene: TRBJ2-7; CDR3 protein: CATRRGYEQYF
clone size: .; V gene: TRBV7-3; J gene: TRBJ1-2; CDR3 protein: CASSLGHPGGGYTF
clone size: .; V gene: TRBV30; J gene: TRBJ2-2; CDR3 protein: CAWSETFDTGELFF
clone size: .; V gene: TRBV7-2; J gene: TRBJ2-3; CDR3 protein: CASIAGLITDTQYF
clone size: few; V gene: TRBV5-1; J gene: TRBJ2-1; CDR3 protein: CASNTGTRYNEQFF
clone size: .; V gene: TRBV30; J gene: TRBJ2-3; CDR3 protein: CAWKVAGVGDTQYF
clone size: many; V gene: TRBV7-2; J gene: TRBJ2-1; CDR3 protein: CASSIPLAGGYNEQFF
clone size: few; V gene: TRBV7-8; J gene: TRBJ2-3; CDR3 protein: CASSFYLADTQYF
clone size: many; V gene: TRBV28; J gene: TRBJ1-2; CDR3 protein: CASSRGRLYGYTF
clone size: .; V gene: TRBV29-1; J gene: TRBJ2-7; CDR3 protein: CSGEWGPPREQYF
clone size: .; V gene: TRBV30; J gene: TRBJ1-2; CDR3 protein: CAWRTWTGGADGYTF
clone size: .; V gene: TRBV7-6; J gene: TRBJ2-7; CDR3 protein: CASSLGGFYEQYF
clone size: many; V gene: TRBV10-3; J gene: TRBJ2-5; CDR3 protein: CAISEAALGTQYF
clone size: many; V gene: TRBV7-8; J gene: TRBJ2-7; CDR3 protein: CASSGLAGYEQYF
clone size: .; V gene: TRBV18; J gene: TRBJ2-5; CDR3 protein: CASSRDRSETQYF
clone size: many; V gene: TRBV10-3; J gene: TRBJ2-7; CDR3 protein: CASTGDSYEQYF
clone size: .; V gene: TRBV30; J gene: TRBJ2-1; CDR3 protein: CAWSPTSGRASRSYNEQFF
clone size: many; V gene: TRBV9; J gene: TRBJ2-4; CDR3 protein: CASSVGGQRDIQYF